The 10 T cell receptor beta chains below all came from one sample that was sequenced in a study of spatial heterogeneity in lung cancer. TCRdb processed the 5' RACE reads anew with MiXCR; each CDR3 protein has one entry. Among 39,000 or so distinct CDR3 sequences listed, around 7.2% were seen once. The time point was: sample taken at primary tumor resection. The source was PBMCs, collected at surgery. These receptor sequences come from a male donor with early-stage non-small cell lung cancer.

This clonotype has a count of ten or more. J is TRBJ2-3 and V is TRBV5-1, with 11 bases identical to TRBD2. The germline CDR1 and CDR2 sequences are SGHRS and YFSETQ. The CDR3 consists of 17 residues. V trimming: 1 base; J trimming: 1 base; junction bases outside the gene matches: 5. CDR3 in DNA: TGCGCCAGCAGCTTGCAACTAGCGGGGGACGGCACAGATACGCAGTATTTT. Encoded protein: CASSLQLAGDGTDTQYF.

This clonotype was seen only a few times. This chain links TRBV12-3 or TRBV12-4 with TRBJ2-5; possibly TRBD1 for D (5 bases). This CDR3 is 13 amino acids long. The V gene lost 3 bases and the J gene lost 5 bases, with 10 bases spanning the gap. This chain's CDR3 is CASSFPGMETQYF. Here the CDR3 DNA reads TGTGCCAGCAGTTTTCCAGGGATGGAGACCCAGTACTTC.

The CDR3 nucleotides read TGTGCCAGCAGTTGCTCGGGGGGGCCGGGTAGATTTTACGAGCAGTACTTC. Translation gives CASSCSGGPGRFYEQYF. The V gene is TRBV6-6, the J gene TRBJ2-7, with TRBD2 matching 8 bases. Germline V CDR1 and CDR2: MNHNY, SVGAGI (reference sequence). This CDR3 spans 17 amino acids. V shed 4 bases and J 4 bases; nucleotides not matched to a gene: 15.

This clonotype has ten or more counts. As DNA, the CDR3 is TGTGCCTGGACCCCTAGGACAGATACGCAGTATTTT. Encoded protein: CAWTPRTDTQYF. The chain employs TRBV30 and TRBJ2-3; no reliable D call. The CDR3 covers 12 residues. CDR1 and CDR2 (germline): GTSNPN, SVGIG (reference sequence). With 4 bases removed from V and 3 bases from J, the gap between germline ends came to 8 bases.

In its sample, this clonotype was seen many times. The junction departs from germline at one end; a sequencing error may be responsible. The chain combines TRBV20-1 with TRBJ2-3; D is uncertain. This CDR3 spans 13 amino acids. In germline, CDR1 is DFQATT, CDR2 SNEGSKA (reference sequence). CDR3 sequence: CSARVESKDTQYF. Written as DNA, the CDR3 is TGCAGTGCTAGAGTAGAGAGCAAAGATACGCAGTATTTT.

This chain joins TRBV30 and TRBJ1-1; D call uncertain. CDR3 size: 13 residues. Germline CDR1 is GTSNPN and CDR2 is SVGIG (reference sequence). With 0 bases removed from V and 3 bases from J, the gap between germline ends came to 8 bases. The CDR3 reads CAWSVQPDTEAFF. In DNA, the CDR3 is TGTGCCTGGAGTGTACAGCCTGACACTGAAGCTTTCTTT.

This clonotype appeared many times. CDR3 nucleotide sequence: TGTGCCAGCAGGGGCGACCGACAGGGGTCGACCTACGAGCAGTACTTC. Its protein product is CASRGDRQGSTYEQYF. The chain links TRBV2 to TRBJ2-7, with 8 bases that match TRBD1. The trim removed 6 bases at V and 2 bases at J, leaving 12 bases unmatched. There are 16 residues in the CDR3. Germline values: CDR1 SNHLY, CDR2 FYNNEI.

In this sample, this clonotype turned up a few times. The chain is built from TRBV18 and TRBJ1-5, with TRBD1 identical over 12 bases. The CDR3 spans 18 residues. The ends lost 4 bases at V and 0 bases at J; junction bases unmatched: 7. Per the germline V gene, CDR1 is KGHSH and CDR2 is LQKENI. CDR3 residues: CASSRPGTGGYSNQPQHF. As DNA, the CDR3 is TGTGCCAGCTCACGACCCGGGACAGGGGGCTATAGCAATCAGCCCCAGCATTTT.

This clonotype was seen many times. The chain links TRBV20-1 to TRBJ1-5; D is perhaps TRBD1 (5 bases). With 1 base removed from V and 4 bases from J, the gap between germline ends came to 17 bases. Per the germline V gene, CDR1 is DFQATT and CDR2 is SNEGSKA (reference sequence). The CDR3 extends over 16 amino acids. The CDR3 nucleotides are TGCAGTGCTAGAGGTCCCGGGACGGAACCTAATCAGCCCCAGCATTTT. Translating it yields CSARGPGTEPNQPQHF.

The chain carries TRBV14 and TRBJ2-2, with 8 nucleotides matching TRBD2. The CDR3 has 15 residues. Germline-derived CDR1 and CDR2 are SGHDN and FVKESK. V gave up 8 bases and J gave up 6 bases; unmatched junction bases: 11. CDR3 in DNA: TGTGCCAGCCACCCGAACGGGAGGGCCTCCGGGGAGCTGTTTTTT. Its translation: CASHPNGRASGELFF.